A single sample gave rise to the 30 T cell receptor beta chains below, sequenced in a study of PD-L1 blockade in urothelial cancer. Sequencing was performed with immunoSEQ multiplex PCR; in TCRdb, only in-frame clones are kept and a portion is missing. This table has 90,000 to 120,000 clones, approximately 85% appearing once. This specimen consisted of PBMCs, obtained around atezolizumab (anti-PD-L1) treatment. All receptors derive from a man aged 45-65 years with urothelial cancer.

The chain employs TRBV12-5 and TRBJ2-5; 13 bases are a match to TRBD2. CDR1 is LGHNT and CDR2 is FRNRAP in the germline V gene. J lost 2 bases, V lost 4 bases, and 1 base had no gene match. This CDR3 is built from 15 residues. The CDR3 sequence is CASGWGLAGQETQYF. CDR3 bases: TGTGCTAGTGGTTGGGGACTAGCGGGACAAGAGACCCAGTACTTC.

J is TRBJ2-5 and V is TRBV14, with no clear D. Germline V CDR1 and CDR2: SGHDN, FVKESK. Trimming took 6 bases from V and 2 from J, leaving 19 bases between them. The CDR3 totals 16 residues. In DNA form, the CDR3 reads TGTGCCAGCAGACTGAACAGCAATTATCTTCAAGAGACCCAGTACTTC. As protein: CASRLNSNYLQETQYF.

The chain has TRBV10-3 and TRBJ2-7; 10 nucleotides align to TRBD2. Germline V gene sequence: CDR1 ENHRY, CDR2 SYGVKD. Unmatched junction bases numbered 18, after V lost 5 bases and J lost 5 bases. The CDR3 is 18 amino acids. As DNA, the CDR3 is TGTGCCATCAGTCTCTCCGACAGGTCCGGGACTAGCGACCACGAGCAGTACTTC. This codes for CAISLSDRSGTSDHEQYF.

The CDR3 is CASSVAFAQDYGYTF. The CDR3 DNA is TGTGCCAGCAGCGTAGCCTTCGCGCAGGACTATGGCTACACCTTC. This rearrangement joins TRBV9 to TRBJ1-2; D is ambiguous. Germline CDR1 SGDLS, CDR2 YYNGEE. The CDR3 extends over 15 amino acids. The V end lost 0 bases, the J end lost 3 bases, and 12 bases lay between the germline ends. The variable domain in full, completed from reference TRBV9 and TRBJ1-2, reads DSGVTQTPKHLITATGQRVTLRCSPRSGDLSVYWYQQSLDQGLQFLIQYYNGEERAKGNILERFSAQQFPDLHSELNLSSLELGDSALYFCASSVAFAQDYGYTFGSGTRLTVV.

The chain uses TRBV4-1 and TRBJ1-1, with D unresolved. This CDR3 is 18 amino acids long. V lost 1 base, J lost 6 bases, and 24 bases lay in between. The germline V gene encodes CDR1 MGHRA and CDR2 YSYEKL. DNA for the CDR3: TGCGCCAGCAGCCAAGTTCCCCCCGTGGTGGGCCGAAAGCCTGAAGCTTTCTTT. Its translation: CASSQVPPVVGRKPEAFF.

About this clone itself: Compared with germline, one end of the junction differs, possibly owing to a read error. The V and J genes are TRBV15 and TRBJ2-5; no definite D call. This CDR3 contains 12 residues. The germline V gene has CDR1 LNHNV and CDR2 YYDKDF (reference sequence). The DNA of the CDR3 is TGTGCCACCAGCAGAGATGAGCTACTACTGCACTTC. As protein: CATSRDELLLHF.

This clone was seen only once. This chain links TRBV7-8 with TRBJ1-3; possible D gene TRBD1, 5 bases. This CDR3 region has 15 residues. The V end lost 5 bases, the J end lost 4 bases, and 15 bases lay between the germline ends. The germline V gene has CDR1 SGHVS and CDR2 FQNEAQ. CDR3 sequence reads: CASSLRKGSGNTIYF. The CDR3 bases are TGTGCCAGCAGCCTACGGAAGGGGTCGGGAAACACCATATATTTT.

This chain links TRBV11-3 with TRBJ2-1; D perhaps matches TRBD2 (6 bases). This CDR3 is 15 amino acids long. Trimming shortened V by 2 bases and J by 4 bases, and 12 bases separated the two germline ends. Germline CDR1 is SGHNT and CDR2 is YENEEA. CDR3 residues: CASSLRLERYNEQFF. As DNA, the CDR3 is TGTGCCAGCAGCTTAAGACTAGAAAGATACAATGAGCAGTTCTTC.

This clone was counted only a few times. In DNA, the CDR3 is TGTGCCAGCAGGACGACTAGCGGGAGGCCGCAATACGAGCAGTACTTC. It is translated as CASRTTSGRPQYEQYF. J is TRBJ2-7 and V is TRBV28, with 13 bases aligning to TRBD2. Germline CDR1 is MDHEN and CDR2 is SYDVKM. The CDR3 runs 16 residues. With V trimmed by 6 bases and J by 4 bases, 9 bases remained unmatched.

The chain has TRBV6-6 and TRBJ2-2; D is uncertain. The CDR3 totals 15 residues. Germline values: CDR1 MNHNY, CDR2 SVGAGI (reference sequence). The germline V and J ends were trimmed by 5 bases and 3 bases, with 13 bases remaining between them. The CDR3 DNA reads TGTGCCAGCAGTCCACCCCCCCGGGACACCGGGGAGCTGTTTTTT. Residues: CASSPPPRDTGELFF.

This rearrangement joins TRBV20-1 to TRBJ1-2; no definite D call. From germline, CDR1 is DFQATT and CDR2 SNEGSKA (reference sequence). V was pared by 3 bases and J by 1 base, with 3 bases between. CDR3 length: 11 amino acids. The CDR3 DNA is TGCAGTGCTAGCTTTAACTATGGCTACACCTTC. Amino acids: CSASFNYGYTF.

The CDR3 loop reads CASSEAWGGRETQYF. Written as DNA, the CDR3 is TGTGCCAGCAGCGAGGCATGGGGGGGGAGGGAGACCCAGTACTTC. The chain joins TRBV9 to TRBJ2-5; TRBD2 matches 7 bases. From germline, CDR1 is SGDLS and CDR2 YYNGEE. The CDR3 is 15 residues long. The trim removed 3 bases at V and 5 bases at J, leaving 10 bases unmatched.

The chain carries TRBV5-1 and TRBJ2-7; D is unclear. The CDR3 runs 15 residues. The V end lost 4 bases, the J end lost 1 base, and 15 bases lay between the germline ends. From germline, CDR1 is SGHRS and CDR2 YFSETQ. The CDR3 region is CASSQTPSRSYEQYF. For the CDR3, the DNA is TGCGCCAGCAGCCAGACACCGAGCAGGTCCTACGAGCAGTACTTC.

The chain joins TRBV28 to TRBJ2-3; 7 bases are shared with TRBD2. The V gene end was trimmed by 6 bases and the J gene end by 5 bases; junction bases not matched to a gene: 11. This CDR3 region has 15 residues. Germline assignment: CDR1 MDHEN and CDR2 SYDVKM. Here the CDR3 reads CASSLDAGVRDTQYF. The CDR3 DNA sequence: TGTGCCAGCAGCCTAGATGCGGGAGTTAGAGATACGCAGTATTTT.

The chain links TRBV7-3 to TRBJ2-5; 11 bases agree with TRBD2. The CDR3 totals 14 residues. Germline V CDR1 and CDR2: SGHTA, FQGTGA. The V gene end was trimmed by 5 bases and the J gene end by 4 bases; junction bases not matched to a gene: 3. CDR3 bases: TGTGCCAGCAGCAATAGCGGGAGGGGAGAGACCCAGTACTTC. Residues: CASSNSGRGETQYF.

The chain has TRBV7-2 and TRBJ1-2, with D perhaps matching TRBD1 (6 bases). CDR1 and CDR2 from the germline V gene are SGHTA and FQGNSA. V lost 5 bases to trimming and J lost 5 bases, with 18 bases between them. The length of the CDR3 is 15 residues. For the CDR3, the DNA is TGTGCCAGCAGCCCGCCGGGACACCCTTCTTATGGCTACACCTTC. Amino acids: CASSPPGHPSYGYTF. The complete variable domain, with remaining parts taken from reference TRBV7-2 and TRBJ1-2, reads GAGVSQSPSNKVTEKGKDVELRCDPISGHTALYWYRQSLGQGLEFLIYFQGNSAPDKSGLPSDRFSAERTGGSVSTLTIQRTQQEDSAVYLCASSPPGHPSYGYTFGSGTRLTVV.

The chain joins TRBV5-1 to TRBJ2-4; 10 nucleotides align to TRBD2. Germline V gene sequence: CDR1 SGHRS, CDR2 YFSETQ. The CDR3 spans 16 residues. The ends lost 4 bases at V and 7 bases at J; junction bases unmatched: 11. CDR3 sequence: CASSPSGRAEFNIQYF. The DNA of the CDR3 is TGCGCCAGCAGCCCCAGCGGGAGGGCTGAATTTAACATTCAGTACTTC.

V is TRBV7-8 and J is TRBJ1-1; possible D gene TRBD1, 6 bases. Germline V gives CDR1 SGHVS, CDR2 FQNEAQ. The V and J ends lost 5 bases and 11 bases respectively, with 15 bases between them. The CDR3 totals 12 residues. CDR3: CASSQVDSSAFF. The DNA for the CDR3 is TGTGCCAGCAGCCAGGTGGACAGTTCGGCTTTCTTT.

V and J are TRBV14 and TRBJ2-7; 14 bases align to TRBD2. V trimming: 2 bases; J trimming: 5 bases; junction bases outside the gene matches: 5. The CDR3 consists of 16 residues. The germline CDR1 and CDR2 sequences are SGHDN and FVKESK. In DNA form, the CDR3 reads TGTGCCAGCAGCCAAAGGGGACTAGCGGGAGTGAACGAGCAGTACTTC. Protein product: CASSQRGLAGVNEQYF.

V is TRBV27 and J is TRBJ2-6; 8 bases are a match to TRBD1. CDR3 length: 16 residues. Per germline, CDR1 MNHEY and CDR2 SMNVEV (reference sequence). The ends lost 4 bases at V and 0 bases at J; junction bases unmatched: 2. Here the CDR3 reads CASSYDRGSGANVLTF. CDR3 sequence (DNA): TGTGCCAGCAGTTACGACAGGGGCTCTGGGGCCAACGTCCTGACTTTC.

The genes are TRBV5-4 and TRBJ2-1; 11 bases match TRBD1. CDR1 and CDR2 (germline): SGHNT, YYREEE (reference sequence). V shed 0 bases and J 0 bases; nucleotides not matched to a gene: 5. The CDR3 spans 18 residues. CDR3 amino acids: CASSLGAGTGGSYNEQFF. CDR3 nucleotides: TGTGCCAGCAGCTTGGGTGCCGGGACAGGGGGCTCCTACAATGAGCAGTTCTTC.

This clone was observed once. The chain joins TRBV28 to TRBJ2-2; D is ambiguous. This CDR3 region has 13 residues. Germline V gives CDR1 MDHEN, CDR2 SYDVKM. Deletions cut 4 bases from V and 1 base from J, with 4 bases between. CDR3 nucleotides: TGTGCCAGCAGTTCAGGGAACACCGGGGAGCTGTTTTTT. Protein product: CASSSGNTGELFF.

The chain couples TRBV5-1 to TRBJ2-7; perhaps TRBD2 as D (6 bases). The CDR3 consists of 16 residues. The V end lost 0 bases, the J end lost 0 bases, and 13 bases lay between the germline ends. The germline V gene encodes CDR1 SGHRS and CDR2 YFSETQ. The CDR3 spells CASSLVAEASSYEQYF. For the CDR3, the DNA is TGCGCCAGCAGCTTGGTAGCGGAGGCCAGCTCCTACGAGCAGTACTTC.

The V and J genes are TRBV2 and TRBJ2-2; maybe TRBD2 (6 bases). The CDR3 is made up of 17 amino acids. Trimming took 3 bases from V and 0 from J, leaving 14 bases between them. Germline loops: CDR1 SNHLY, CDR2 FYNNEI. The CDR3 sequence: CASSDWVAGTNTGELFF. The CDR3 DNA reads TGTGCCAGCAGTGATTGGGTCGCGGGAACGAACACCGGGGAGCTGTTTTTT.

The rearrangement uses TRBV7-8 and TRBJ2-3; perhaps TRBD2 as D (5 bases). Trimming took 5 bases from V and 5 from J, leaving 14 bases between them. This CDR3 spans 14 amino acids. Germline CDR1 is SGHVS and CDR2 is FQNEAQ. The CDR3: CASSPRRDGDTQYF. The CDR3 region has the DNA TGTGCCAGCAGCCCGAGACGGGATGGAGATACGCAGTATTTT.

The CDR3 is CASSEIRGSNQPQHF. DNA of the CDR3: TGTGCCAGCAGTGAAATTCGGGGAAGCAATCAGCCCCAGCATTTT. The chain combines TRBV6-1 with TRBJ1-5; D gene uncertain. Germline loops: CDR1 MNHNS, CDR2 SASEGT. This CDR3 region has 15 residues. V was cut by 2 bases and J by 1 base, with 9 bases left in between.

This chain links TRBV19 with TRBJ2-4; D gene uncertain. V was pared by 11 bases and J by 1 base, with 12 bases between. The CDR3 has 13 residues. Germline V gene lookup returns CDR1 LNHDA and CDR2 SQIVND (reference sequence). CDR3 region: CASMGRAKNIQYF. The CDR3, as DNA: TGTGCCTCGATGGGCAGGGCCAAAAACATTCAGTACTTC.

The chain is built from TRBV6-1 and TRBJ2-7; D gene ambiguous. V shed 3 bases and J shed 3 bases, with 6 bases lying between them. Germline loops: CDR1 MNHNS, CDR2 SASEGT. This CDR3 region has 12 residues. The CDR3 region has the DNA TGTGCCAGCAGTGAGGGCTTCTACGAGCAGTACTTC. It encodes CASSEGFYEQYF.

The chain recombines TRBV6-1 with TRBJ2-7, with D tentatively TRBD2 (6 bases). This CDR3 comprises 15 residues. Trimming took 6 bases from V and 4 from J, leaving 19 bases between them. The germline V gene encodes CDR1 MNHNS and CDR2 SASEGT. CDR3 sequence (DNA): TGTGCCAGCAGAAACCGGGACTCTCTCTTTTACGAGCAGTACTTC. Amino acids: CASRNRDSLFYEQYF.

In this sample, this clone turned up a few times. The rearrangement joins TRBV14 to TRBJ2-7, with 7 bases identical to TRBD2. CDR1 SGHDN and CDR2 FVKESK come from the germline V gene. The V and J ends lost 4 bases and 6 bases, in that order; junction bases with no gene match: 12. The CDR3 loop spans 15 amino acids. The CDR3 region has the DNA TGTGCCAGCAGCCCCGGCCCGGGACTACCACCCGAGCAGTACTTC. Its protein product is CASSPGPGLPPEQYF. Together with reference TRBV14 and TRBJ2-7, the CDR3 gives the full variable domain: EAGVTQFPSHSVIEKGQTVTLRCDPISGHDNLYWYRRVMGKEIKFLLHFVKESKQDESGMPNNRFLAERTGGTYSTLKVQPAELEDSGVYFCASSPGPGLPPEQYFGPGTRLTVT.